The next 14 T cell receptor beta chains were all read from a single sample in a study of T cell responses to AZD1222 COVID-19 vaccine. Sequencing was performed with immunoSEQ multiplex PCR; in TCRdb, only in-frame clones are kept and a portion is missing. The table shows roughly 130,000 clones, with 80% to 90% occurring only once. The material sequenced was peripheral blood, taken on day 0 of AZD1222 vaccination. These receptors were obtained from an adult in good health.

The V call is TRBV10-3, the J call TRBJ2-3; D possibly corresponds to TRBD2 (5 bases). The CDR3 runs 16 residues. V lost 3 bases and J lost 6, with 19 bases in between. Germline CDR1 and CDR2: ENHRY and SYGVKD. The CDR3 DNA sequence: TGTGCCATCAGTGATTCGCGGGCAGATCCTCACGATACGCAGTATTTT. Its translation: CAISDSRADPHDTQYF.

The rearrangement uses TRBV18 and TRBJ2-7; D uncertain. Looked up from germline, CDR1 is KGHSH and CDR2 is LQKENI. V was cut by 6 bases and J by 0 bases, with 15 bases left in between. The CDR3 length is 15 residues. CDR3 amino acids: CASSPRTQPSYEQYF. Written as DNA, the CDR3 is TGTGCCAGCTCTCCTCGGACGCAACCCTCCTACGAGCAGTACTTC.

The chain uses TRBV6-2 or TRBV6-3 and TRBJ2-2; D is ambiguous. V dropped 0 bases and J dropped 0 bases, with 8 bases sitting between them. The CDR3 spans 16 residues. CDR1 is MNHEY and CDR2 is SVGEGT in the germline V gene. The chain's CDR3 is CASSYSARPNTGELFF. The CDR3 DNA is TGTGCCAGCAGTTACTCGGCACGACCGAACACCGGGGAGCTGTTTTTT.

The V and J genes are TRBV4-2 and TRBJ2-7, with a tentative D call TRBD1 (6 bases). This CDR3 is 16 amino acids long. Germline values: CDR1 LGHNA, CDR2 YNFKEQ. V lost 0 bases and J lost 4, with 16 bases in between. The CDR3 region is CASSQDLARGVYEQYF. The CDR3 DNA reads TGTGCCAGCAGCCAAGATCTTGCCAGGGGAGTTTACGAGCAGTACTTC.

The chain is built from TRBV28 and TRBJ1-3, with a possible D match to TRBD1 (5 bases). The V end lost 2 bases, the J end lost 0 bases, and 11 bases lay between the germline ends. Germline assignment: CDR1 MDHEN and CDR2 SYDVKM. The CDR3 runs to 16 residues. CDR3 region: CASSLADGHSGNTIYF. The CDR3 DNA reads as TGTGCCAGCAGTTTAGCGGACGGACACTCTGGAAACACCATATATTTT. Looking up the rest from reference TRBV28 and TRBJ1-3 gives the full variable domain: DVKVTQSSRYLVKRTGEKVFLECVQDMDHENMFWYRQDPGLGLRLIYFSYDVKMKEKGDIPEGYSVSREKKERFSLILESASTNQTSMYLCASSLADGHSGNTIYFGEGSWLTVV.

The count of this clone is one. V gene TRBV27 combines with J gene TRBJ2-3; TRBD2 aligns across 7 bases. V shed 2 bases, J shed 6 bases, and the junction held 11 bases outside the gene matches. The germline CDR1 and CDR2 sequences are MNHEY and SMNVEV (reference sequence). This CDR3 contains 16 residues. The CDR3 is CASSLGRPRGGDTQYF. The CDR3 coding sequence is TGTGCCAGCAGTTTAGGTCGGCCGAGGGGAGGGGATACGCAGTATTTT.

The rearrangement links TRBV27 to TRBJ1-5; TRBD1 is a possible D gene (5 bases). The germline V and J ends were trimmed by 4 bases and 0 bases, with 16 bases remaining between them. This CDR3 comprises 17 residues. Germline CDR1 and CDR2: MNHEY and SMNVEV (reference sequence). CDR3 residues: CASSSGPAAASNQPQHF. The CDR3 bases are TGTGCCAGCAGTTCGGGGCCCGCGGCAGCTAGCAATCAGCCCCAGCATTTT.

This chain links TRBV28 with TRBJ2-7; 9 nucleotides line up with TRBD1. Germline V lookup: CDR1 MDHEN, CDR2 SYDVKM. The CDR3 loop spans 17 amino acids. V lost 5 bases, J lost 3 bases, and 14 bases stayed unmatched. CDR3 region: CASSRPGQGRVGYEQYF. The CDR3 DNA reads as TGTGCCAGCAGTCGACCGGGACAGGGTCGTGTCGGCTACGAGCAGTACTTC.

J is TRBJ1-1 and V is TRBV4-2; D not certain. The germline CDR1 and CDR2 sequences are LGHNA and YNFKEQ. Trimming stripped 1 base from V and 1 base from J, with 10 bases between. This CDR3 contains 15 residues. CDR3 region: CASSQGVLENTEAFF. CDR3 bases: TGTGCCAGCAGCCAAGGGGTTCTCGAGAACACTGAAGCTTTCTTT.

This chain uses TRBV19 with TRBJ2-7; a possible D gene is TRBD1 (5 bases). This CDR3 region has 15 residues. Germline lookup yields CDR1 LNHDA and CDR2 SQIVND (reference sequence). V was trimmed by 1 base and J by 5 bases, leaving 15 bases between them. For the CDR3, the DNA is TGTGCCAGTAGTATAGGTCAGGGAAAATACCACGAGCAGTACTTC. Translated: CASSIGQGKYHEQYF.

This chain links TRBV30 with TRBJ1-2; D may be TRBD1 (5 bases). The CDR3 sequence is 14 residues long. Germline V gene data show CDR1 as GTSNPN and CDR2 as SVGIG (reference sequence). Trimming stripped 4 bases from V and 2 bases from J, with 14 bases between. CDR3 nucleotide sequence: TGTGCCTGGACCTTAATGACAGCGAACTATGGCTACACCTTC. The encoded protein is CAWTLMTANYGYTF.

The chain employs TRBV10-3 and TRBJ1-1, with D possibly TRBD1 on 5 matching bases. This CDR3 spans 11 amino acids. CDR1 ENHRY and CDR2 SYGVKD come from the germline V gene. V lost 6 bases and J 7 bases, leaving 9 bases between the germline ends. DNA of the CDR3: TGTGCCATCAGATCGACAGTTGAAGCTTTCTTT. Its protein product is CAIRSTVEAFF.

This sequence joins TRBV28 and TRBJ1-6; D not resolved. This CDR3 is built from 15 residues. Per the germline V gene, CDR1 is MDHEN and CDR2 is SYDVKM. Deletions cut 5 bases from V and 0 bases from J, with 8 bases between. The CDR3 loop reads CASSVGSSYNSPLHF. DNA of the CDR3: TGTGCCAGCAGTGTCGGGAGCTCCTATAATTCACCCCTCCACTTT.

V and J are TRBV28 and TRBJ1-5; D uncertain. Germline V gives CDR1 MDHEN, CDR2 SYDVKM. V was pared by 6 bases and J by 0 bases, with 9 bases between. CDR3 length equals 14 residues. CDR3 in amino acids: CASRRRNSNQPQHF. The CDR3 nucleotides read TGTGCCAGCAGAAGACGGAATAGCAATCAGCCCCAGCATTTT. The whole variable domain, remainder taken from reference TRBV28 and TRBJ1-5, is DVKVTQSSRYLVKRTGEKVFLECVQDMDHENMFWYRQDPGLGLRLIYFSYDVKMKEKGDIPEGYSVSREKKERFSLILESASTNQTSMYLCASRRRNSNQPQHFGDGTRLSIL.